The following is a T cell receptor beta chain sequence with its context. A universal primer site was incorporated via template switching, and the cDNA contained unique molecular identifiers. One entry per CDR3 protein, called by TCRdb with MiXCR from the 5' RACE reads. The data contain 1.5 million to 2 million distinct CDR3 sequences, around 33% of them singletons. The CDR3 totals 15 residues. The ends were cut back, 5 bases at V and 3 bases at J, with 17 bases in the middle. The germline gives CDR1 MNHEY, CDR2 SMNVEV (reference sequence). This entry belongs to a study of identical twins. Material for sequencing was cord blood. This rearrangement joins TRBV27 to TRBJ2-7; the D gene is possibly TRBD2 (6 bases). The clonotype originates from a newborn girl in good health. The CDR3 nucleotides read TGTGCCAGCAGTCCCAGGCGGGGATTCAACTACGAGCAGTACTTC. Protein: CASSPRRGFNYEQYF.